This TCR beta chain was obtained from a study of T cells after yellow fever vaccination (dated 2019 in TCRdb). Background on the whole study: The SMART-Seq v4 Ultra Low Input RNA kit was used to prepare libraries from fractions with low cell numbers. To follow T-cell clones before and after primary and booster YFV17D yellow fever vaccination, bulk TCR alpha and beta repertoires were sequenced over time. Two healthy male donors, one aged 18 to 30 and one aged 30 to 40 years, made up the cohort. Blood samples were taken at several timepoints before and after primary and secondary immunization, and bulk PBMC replicates and cell subsets were isolated. Findings and caveats that apply to the study as a whole: Because the study included only two donors, the extent to which the findings can be generalized is limited. After the booster, most of the clones that had expanded following primary vaccination were detected again (approximately 96% of CD4 and 80% to 90% of CD8), which suggests that memory was broadly maintained. Because abundant contaminating clonotypes from the bulk population could be contained in FACS-sorted repertoires, computational filtering was required. Compared with the primary T-cell response, the secondary T-cell response was weaker but faster, peaking on day 5 rather than day 15. A small fraction of clonotypes showed up in both the CD4 and CD8 compartments, probably as a result of convergent recombination.

This clonotype was seen only a few times. This clone's antigen is unknown. No base quality information exists; no much larger clone differs at one position. The CDR3 covers 14 residues, taking in both the cysteine and the phenylalanine. Of all the DNA, just the CDR3 is kept, 42 bases in frame from base 1. Via the germline V gene (reference sequence), CDR1 is DFQATT and CDR2 SNEGSKA. V sheds 4 bases and J sheds 2 bases, leaving 14 bases between their ends. TCR cDNA was made using 5'RACE template switching, a step that added a universal primer site and unique molecular identifiers. cDNA synthesis was primed from both the TCR alpha and TCR beta constant segments. Two PCR steps were used to amplify libraries, with sample barcodes and sequencing adapters being added in the second step. Sequencing of libraries was done on Illumina HiSeq 2500 (2x100 bp) or NovaSeq (2x150 bp). The paper's data handling went like this. Reads were demultiplexed and collapsed into UMI consensus sequences with MIGEC, and V(D)J alignment was performed with MiXCR. Vaccine-responding clonotypes were defined with edgeR using replicate PBMC samples, requiring FDR below 0.01 and a log2 fold change above 5 up to day 15. Each bulk clonotype received a CD4 or CD8 identity based on whether the sequenced CD4 or CD8 repertoire contained that clonotype at higher abundance. TCRdb took the public reads, trimmed them with fastp at Q25, ran MiXCR for clone calling and kept in-frame beta chains. Duplicate CDR3 protein sequences are folded into a single record with the most common DNA and genes. Here the V and J calls rest on TCRdb's processing, not on the authors' analysis. The sample table contains just under 600,000 distinct CDR3 sequences; only one count was recorded for 13% of them. 11% to 15% of the sample rests with the top ten.

What this sample's treatment or condition label stands for: live attenuated yellow fever vaccine strain. At every blood-draw timepoint, two biological replicates of bulk PBMCs were collected. A standard Ficoll-Paque protocol was used to isolate PBMCs from peripheral blood. TriZol was used to extract RNA from bulk PBMCs, from CD4 and CD8 fractions, and from dextramer-positive and dextramer-negative fractions. This TCR derives from a man in his thirties or forties who received the YFV17D yellow fever vaccine. Sequencing used PBMCs, obtained on the day of the yellow fever booster vaccination. Recombination joined TRBV20-1 with TRBJ2-5, with an unclear D gene assignment. The DNA is as follows: TGCAGTGCTATCTCTAGGGCTCTACAAGAGACCCAGTACTTC. Its coded protein is CSAISRALQETQYF.